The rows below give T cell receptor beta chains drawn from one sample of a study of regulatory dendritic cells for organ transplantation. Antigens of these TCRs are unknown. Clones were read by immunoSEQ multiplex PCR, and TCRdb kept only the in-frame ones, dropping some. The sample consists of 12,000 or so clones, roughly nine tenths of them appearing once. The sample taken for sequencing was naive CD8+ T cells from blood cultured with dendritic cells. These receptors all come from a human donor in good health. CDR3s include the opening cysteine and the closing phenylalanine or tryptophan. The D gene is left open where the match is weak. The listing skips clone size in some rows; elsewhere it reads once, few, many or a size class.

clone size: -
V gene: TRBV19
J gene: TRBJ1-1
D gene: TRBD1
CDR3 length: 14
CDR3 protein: CASRIRDRNTEAFF
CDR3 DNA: TGTGCCAGTAGGATTCGGGACAGAAACACTGAAGCTTTCTTT

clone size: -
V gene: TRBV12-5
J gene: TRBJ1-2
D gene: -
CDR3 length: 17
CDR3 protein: CASGLGTTIPPYYGYTF
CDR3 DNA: TGTGCTAGTGGCCTCGGGACAACTATTCCCCCTTACTATGGCTACACCTTC

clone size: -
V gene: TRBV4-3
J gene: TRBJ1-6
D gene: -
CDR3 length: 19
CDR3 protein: CASSHSTGSERVVWSPLHF
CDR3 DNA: TGCGCCAGCAGCCACAGCACAGGGAGCGAACGAGTCGTCTGGTCACCCCTCCACTTT

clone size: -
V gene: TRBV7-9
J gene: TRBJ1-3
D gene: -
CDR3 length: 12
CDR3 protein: CASRPPGNTIYF
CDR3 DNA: TGTGCCAGCAGACCCCCTGGAAACACCATATATTTT

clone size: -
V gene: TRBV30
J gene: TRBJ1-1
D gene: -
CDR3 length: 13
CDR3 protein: CAWSVRGADEAFF
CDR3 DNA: TGTGCCTGGAGTGTACGGGGGGCAGATGAAGCTTTCTTT

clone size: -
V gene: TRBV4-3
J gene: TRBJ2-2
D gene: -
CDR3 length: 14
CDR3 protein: CASSQAWGTGELFF
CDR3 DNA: TGCGCCAGCAGCCAAGCTTGGGGGACCGGGGAGCTGTTTTTT

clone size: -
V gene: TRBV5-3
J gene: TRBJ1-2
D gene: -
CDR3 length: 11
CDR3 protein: CARSTPRGYTF
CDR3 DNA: TGTGCCAGAAGCACACCCCGAGGCTACACCTTC

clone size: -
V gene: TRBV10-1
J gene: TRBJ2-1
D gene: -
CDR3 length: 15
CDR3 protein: CASSESGGRNNEQFF
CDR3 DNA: TGCGCCAGCAGTGAGTCGGGGGGAAGGAACAATGAGCAGTTCTTC

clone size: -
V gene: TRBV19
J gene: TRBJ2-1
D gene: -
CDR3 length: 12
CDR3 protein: CASSIPNNEQFF
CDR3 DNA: TGTGCCAGTAGTATCCCCAACAATGAGCAGTTCTTC

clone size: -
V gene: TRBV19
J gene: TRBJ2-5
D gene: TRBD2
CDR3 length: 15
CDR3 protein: CASSIFWAGGETQYF
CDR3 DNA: TGTGCCAGTAGTATATTTTGGGCGGGGGGCGAGACCCAGTACTTC

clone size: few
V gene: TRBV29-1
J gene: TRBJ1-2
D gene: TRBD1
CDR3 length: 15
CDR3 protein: CSVEGPRDRGYGYTF
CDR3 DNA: TGCAGCGTTGAAGGCCCCCGGGACAGGGGGTATGGCTACACCTTC

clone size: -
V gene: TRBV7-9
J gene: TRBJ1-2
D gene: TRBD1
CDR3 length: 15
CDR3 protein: CASSLVGGTGNGYTF
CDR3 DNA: TGTGCCAGCAGCTTAGTTGGTGGGACAGGGAATGGCTACACCTTC

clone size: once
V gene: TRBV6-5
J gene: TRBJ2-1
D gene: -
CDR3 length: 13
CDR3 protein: CASSVAKENEQFF
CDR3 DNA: TGTGCCAGCTCTGTGGCAAAGGAGAATGAGCAGTTCTTC

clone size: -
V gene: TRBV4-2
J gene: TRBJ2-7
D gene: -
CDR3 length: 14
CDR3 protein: CASSQDLGVYEQYF
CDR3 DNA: TGTGCCAGCAGCCAAGATCTTGGGGTCTACGAGCAGTACTTC

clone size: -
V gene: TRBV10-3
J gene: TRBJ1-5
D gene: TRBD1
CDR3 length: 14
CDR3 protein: CAISGGQDNQPQHF
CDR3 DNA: TGTGCCATCAGTGGGGGACAGGACAATCAGCCCCAGCATTTT

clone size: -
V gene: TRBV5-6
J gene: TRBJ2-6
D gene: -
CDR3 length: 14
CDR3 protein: CASSYGSGANVLTF
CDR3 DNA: TGTGCCAGCAGCTACGGGTCCGGGGCCAACGTCCTGACTTTC

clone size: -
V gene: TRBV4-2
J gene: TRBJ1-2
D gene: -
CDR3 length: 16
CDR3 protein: CASSQESGTALYGYTF
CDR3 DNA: TGTGCCAGCAGCCAAGAATCCGGGACCGCGCTCTATGGCTACACCTTC

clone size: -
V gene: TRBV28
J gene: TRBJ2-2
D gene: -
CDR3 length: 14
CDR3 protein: CASSHTALSGELFF
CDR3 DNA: TGTGCCAGCAGCCATACGGCTCTGAGCGGGGAGCTGTTTTTT

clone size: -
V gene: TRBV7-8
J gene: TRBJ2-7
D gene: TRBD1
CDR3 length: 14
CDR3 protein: CASSSRDRAYEQYF
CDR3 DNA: TGTGCCAGCAGCTCCCGGGACAGGGCCTACGAGCAGTACTTC

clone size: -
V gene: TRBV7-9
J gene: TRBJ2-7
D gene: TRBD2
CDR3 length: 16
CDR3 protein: CASSSGTSGSRYEQYF
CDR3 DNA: TGTGCCAGCAGTTCCGGGACTAGCGGGAGTAGGTACGAGCAGTACTTC

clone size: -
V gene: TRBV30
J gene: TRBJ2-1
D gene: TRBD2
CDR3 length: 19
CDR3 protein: CAWRGVMGTSPLWHYEQFF
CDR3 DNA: TGTGCCTGGAGAGGGGTAATGGGGACTAGCCCCTTATGGCATTATGAGCAGTTCTTC

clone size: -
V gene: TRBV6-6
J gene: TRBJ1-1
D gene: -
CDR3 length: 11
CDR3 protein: CASSIGTEAFF
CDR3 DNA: TGTGCCAGCAGTATCGGCACTGAAGCTTTCTTT

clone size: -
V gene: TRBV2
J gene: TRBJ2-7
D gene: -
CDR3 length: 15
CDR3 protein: CASSWGGRETYEQYF
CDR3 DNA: TGTGCCAGCAGTTGGGGGGGCAGGGAGACCTACGAGCAGTACTTC

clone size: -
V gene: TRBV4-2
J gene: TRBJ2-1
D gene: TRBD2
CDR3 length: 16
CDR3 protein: CASSRLTSGSQNEQFF
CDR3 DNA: TGTGCCAGCAGCCGCCTGACTAGCGGGAGTCAGAATGAGCAGTTCTTC

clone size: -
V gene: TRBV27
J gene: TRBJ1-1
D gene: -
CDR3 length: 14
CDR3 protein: CASSYGTRYTEAFF
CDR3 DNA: TGTGCCAGCAGTTACGGGACAAGGTACACTGAAGCTTTCTTT

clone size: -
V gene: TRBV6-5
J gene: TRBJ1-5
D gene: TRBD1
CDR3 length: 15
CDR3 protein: CASSAGTGNNQPQHF
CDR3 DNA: TGTGCCAGCAGTGCGGGGACAGGGAACAATCAGCCCCAGCATTTT

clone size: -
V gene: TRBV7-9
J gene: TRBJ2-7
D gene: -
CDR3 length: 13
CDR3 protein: CASSLEQGSEQYF
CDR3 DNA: TGTGCCAGCAGCTTAGAACAGGGATCCGAGCAGTACTTC

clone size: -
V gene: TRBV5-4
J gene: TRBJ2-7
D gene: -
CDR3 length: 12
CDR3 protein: CASSGSSYEQYF
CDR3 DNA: TGTGCCAGCAGCGGCAGCTCCTACGAGCAGTACTTC

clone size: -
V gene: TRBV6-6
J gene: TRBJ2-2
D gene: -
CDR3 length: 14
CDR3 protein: CASSPTENTGELFF
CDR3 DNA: TGTGCCAGCAGTCCCACTGAGAACACCGGGGAGCTGTTTTTT

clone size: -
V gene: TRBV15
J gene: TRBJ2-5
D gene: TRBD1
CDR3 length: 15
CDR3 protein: CATSRGRDRSFDQYF
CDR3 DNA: TGTGCCACCAGCAGAGGCCGGGACAGGTCTTTTGACCAGTACTTC

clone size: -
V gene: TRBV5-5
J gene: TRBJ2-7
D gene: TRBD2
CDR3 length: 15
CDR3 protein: CASSFLGLAEYEQYF
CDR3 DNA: TGTGCCAGCAGCTTCCTCGGACTAGCGGAATACGAGCAGTACTTC

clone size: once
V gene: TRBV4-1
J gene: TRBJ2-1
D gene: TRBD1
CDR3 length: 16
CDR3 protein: CASSQTRDRVYNEQFF
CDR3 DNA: TGCGCCAGCAGCCAAACCCGGGACAGGGTATACAATGAGCAGTTCTTC

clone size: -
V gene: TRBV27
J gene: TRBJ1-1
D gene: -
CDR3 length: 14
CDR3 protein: CASSDMGVATEAFF
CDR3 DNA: TGTGCCAGCAGCGATATGGGGGTGGCCACTGAAGCTTTCTTT

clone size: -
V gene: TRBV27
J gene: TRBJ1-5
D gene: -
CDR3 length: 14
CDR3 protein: CASSIGQSNQPQHF
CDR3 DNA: TGTGCCAGCAGTATCGGACAGAGTAATCAGCCCCAGCATTTT

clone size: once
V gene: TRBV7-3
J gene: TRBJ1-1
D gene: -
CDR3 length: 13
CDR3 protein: CASSFGFGTEAFF
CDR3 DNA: TGTGCCAGCAGCTTTGGGTTCGGGACTGAAGCTTTCTTT

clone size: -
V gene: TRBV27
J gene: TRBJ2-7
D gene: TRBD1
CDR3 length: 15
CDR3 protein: CASSSEQGAVYEQYF
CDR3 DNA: TGTGCCAGCAGTTCAGAACAGGGGGCAGTATACGAGCAGTACTTC

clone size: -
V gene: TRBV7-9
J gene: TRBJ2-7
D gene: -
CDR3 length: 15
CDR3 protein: CASSLDRGPLYEQYF
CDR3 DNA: TGTGCCAGCAGCTTAGATCGGGGACCGCTATACGAGCAGTACTTC

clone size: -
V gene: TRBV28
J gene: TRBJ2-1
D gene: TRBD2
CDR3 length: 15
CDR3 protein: CASSLRAGGYPEQFF
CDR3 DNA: TGTGCCAGCAGTTTAAGGGCGGGGGGCTATCCCGAGCAGTTCTTC

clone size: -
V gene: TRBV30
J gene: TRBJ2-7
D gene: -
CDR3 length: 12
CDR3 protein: CAWSWQSYEQYF
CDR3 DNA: TGTGCCTGGAGTTGGCAGAGCTACGAGCAGTACTTC

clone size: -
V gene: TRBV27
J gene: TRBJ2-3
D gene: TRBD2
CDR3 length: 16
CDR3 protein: CASSGLAGGSTDTQYF
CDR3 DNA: TGTGCCAGCAGTGGACTAGCGGGGGGAAGCACAGATACGCAGTATTTT